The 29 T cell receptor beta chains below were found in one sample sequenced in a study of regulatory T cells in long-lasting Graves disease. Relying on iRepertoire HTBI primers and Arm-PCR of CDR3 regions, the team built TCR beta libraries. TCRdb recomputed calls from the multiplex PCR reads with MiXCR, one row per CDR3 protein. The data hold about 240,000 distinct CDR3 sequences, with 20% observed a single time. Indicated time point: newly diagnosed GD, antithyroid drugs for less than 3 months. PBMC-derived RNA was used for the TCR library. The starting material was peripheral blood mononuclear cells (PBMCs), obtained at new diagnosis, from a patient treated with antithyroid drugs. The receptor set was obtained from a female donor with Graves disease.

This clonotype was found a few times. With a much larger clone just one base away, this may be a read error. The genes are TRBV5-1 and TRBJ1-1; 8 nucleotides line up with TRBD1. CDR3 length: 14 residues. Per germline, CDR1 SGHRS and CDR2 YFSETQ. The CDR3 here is CASAGQGAGTGAFF. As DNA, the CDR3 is TGCGCCAGCGCGGGTCAGGGGGCCGGGACTGGAGCTTTCTTT.

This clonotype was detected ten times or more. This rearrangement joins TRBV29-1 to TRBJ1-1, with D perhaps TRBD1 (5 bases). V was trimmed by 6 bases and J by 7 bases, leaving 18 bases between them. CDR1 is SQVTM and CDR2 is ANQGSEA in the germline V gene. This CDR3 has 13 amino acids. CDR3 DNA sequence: TGCAGCGTGCCCGGGACTTCGGTTAGTGAAGCTTTCTTT. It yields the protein CSVPGTSVSEAFF.

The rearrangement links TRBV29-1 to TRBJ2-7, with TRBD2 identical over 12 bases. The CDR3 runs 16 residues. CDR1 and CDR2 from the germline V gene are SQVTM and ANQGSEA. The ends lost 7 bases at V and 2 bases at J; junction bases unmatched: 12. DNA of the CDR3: TGCAGCGCCTCTCTCGGGCTAGCGGGAGGGCCCTACGAGCAGTACTTC. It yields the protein CSASLGLAGGPYEQYF.

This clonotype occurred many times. The CDR3 DNA follows: TGTGCCAGCAGTCCAGACATTCGCGAGACCCAGTACTTC. Protein sequence: CASSPDIRETQYF. The V gene is TRBV7-8, the J gene TRBJ2-5; no clear D gene. The length of the CDR3 is 13 residues. Looked up from germline, CDR1 is SGHVS and CDR2 is FQNEAQ. V lost 6 bases to trimming and J lost 5 bases, with 13 bases between them.

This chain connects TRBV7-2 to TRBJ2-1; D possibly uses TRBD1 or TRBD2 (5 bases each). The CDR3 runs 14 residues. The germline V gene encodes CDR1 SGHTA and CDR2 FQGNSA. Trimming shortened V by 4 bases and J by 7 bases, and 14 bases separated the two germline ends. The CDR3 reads CASSSGPGWNEQFF. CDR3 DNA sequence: TGTGCCAGCAGCTCGGGACCGGGTTGGAATGAGCAGTTCTTC. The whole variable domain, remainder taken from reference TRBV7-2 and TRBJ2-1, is GAGVSQSPSNKVTEKGKDVELRCDPISGHTALYWYRQSLGQGLEFLIYFQGNSAPDKSGLPSDRFSAERTGGSVSTLTIQRTQQEDSAVYLCASSSGPGWNEQFFGPGTRLTVL.

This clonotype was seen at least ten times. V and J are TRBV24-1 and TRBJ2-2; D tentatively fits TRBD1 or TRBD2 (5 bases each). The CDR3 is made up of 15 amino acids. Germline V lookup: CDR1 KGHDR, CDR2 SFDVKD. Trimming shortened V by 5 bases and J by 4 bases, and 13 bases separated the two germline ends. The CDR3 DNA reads TGTGCCACCAGTGGGGACGGTCGATCCACCGGGGAGCTGTTTTTT. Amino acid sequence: CATSGDGRSTGELFF.

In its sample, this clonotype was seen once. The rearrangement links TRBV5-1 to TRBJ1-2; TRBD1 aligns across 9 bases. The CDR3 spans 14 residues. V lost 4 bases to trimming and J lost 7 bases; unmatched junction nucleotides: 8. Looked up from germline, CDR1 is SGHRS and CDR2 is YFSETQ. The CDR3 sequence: CASSQEQGAAGYTF. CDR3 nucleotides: TGCGCCAGCAGCCAAGAACAGGGGGCGGCTGGCTACACCTTC.

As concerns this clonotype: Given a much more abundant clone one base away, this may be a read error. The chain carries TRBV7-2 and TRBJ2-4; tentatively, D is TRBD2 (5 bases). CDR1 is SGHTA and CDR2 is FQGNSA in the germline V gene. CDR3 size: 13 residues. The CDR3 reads CASSTSPNDIQHF. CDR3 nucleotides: TGTGCCAGCAGCACTAGTCCCAACGACATTCAGCACTTC.

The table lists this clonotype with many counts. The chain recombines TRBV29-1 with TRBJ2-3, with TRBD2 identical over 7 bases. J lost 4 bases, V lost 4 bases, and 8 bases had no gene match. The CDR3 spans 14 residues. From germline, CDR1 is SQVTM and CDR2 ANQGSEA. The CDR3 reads CSVGGGRGADTQYF. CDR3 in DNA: TGCAGCGTTGGGGGAGGGAGGGGCGCAGATACGCAGTATTTT.

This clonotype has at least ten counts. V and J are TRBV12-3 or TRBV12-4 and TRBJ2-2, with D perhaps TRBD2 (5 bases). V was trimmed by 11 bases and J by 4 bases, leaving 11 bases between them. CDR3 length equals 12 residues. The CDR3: CAAQAGTGELFF. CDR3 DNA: TGTGCCGCGCAGGCGGGCACCGGGGAGCTGTTTTTT.

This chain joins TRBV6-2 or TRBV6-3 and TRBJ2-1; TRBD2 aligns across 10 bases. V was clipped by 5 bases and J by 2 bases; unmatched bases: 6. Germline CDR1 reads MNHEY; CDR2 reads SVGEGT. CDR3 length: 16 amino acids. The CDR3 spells CASSESGRAAYNEQFF. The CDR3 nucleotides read TGTGCCAGCAGTGAGAGCGGGAGGGCCGCCTACAATGAGCAGTTCTTC.

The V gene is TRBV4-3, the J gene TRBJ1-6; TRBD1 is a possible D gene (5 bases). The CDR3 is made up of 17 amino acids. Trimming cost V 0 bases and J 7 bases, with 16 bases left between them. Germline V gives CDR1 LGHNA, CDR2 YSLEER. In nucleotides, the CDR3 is TGCGCCAGCAGCCAAGATAATCCAGCGGACATCAATTCACCCCTCCACTTT. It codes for CASSQDNPADINSPLHF.

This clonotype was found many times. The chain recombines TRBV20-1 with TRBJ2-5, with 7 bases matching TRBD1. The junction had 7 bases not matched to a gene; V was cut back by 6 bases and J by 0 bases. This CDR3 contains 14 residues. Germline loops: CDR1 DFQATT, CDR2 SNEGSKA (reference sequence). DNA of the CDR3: TGCAGTGCCCAGCGGACAGGAAACCAAGAGACCCAGTACTTC. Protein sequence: CSAQRTGNQETQYF.

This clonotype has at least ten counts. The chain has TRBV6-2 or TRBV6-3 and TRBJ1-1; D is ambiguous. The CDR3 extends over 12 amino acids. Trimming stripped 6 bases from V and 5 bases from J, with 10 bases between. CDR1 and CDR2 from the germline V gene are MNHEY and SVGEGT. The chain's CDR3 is CASSPTGTEAFF. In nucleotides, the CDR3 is TGTGCCAGCAGCCCCACGGGTACTGAAGCTTTCTTT.

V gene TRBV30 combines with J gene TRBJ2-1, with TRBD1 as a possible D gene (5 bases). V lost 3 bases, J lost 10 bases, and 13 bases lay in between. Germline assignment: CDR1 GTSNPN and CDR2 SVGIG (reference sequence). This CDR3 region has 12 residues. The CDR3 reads CAWSQGFPEQFF. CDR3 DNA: TGTGCCTGGAGCCAGGGATTTCCGGAGCAGTTCTTC.

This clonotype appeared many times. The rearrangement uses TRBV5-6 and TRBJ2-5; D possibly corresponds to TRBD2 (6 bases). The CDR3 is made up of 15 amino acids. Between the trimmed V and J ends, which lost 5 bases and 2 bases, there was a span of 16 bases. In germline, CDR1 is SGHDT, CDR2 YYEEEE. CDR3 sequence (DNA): TGTGCCAGCAGTCCGTCGCCTAGCGCTCAAGAGACCCAGTACTTC. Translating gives CASSPSPSAQETQYF.

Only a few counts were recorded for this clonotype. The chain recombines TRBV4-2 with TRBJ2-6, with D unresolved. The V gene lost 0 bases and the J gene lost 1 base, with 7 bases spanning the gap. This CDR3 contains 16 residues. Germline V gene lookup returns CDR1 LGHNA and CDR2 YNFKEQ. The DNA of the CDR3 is TGTGCCAGCAGCCAAGATCTCACATCTGGGGCCAACGTCCTGACTTTC. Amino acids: CASSQDLTSGANVLTF.

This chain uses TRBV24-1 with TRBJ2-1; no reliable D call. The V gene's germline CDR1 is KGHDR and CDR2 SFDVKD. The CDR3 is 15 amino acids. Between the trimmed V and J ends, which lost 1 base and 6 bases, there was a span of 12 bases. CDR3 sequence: CATSDLRTAINEQFF. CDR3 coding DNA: TGTGCCACCAGTGATTTAAGGACCGCAATCAATGAGCAGTTCTTC.

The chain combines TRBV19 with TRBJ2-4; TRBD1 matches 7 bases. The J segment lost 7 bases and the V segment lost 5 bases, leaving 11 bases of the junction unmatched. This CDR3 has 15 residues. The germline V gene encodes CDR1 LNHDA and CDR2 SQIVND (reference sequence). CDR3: CASSPDRALGNIQYF. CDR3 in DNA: TGTGCCAGTAGTCCCGACAGGGCCCTTGGGAACATTCAGTACTTC.

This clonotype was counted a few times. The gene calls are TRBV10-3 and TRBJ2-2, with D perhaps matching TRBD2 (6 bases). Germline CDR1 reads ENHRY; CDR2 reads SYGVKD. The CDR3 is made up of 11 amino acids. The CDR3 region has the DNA TGTGGTTCGGCGGGAACCGGGGAGCTGTTTTTT. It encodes CGSAGTGELFF.

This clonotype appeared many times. CDR3 in DNA: TGTGCCAGCAGCTTAGGAAACAGCAACAATGAGCAGTTCTTC. This sequence encodes CASSLGNSNNEQFF. The chain carries TRBV7-9 and TRBJ2-1; no definite D call. With 1 base removed from V and 5 bases from J, the gap between germline ends came to 9 bases. The CDR3 totals 14 residues. Germline CDR1 is SEHNR and CDR2 is FQNEAQ (reference sequence). The full variable domain, with the rest looked up from reference TRBV7-9 and TRBJ2-1, is DTGVSQNPRHKITKRGQNVTFRCDPISEHNRLYWYRQTLGQGPEFLTYFQNEAQLEKSRLLSDRFSAERPKGSFSTLEIQRTEQGDSAMYLCASSLGNSNNEQFFGPGTRLTVL.

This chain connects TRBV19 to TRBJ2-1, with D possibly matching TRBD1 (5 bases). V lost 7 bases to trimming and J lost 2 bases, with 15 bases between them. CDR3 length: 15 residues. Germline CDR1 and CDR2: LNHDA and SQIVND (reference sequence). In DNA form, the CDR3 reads TGTGCCAGTACCAAGGGGCAGAGAACCTACAATGAGCAGTTCTTC. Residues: CASTKGQRTYNEQFF.

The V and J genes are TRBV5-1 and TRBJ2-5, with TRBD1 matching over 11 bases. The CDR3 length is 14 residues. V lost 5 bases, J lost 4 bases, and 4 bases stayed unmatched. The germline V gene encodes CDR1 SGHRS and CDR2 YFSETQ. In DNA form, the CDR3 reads TGCGCCAGCAGAGACGGGACAGGGGGAGAGACCCAGTACTTC. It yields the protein CASRDGTGGETQYF.

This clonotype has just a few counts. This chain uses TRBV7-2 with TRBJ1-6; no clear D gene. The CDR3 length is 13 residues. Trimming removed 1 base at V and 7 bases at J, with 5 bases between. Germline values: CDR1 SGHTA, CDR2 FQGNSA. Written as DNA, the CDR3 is TGTGCCAGCAGCTTAGGGGTAAATTCACCCCTCCACTTT. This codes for CASSLGVNSPLHF. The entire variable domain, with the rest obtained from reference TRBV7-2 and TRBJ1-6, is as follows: GAGVSQSPSNKVTEKGKDVELRCDPISGHTALYWYRQSLGQGLEFLIYFQGNSAPDKSGLPSDRFSAERTGGSVSTLTIQRTQQEDSAVYLCASSLGVNSPLHFGNGTRLTVT.

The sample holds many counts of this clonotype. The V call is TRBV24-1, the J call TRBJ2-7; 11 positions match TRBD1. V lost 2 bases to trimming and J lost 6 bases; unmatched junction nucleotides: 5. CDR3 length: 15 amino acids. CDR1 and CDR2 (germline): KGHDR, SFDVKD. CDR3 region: CATSDSGTGGAEQYF. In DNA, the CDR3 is TGTGCCACCAGTGATTCCGGGACAGGGGGTGCCGAGCAGTACTTC.

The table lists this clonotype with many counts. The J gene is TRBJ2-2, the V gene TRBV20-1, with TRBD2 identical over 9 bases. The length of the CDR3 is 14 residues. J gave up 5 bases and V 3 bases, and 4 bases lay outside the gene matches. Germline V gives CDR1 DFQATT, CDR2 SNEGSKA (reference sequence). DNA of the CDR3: TGCAGTGCTAGGCGGAGCGGGGGGACCGGGGAGCTGTTTTTT. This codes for CSARRSGGTGELFF.

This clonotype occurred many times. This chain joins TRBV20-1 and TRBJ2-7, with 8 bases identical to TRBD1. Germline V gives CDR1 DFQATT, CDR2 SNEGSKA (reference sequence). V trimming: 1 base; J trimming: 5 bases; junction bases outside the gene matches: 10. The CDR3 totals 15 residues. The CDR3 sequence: CSARGVKDRVDEQYF. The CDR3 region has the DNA TGCAGTGCTAGAGGGGTCAAGGACAGGGTGGACGAGCAGTACTTC.

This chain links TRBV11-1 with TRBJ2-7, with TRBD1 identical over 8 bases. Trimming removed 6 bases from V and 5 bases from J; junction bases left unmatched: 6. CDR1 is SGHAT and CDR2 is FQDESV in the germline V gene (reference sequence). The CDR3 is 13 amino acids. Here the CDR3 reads CASSRNRGDEQYF. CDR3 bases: TGTGCCAGCAGTCGAAACAGGGGGGACGAGCAGTACTTC.

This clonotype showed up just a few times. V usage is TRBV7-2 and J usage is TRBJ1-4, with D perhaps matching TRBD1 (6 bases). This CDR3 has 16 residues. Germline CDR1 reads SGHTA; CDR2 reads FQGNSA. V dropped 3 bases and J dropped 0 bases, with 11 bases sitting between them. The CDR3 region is CASSFGTSTTNEKLFF. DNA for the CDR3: TGTGCCAGCAGCTTCGGGACAAGTACAACTAATGAAAAACTGTTTTTT.